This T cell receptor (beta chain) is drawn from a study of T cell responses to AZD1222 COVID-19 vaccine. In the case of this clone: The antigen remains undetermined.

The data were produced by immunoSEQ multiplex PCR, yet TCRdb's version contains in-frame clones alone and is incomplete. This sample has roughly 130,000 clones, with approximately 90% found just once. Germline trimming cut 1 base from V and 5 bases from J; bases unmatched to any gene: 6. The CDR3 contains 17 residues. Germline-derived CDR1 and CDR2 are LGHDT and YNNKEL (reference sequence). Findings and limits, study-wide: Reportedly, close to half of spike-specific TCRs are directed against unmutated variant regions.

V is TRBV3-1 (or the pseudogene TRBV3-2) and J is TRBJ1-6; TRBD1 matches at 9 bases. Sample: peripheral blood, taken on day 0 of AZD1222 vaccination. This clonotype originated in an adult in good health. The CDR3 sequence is CASSQVFRTGDNSPLHF. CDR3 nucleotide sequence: TGTGCCAGCAGCCAAGTTTTTCGGACAGGGGATAATTCACCCCTCCACTTT.